These T cell receptor beta chains were read from a single sample in a study of T cells in localized non-small cell lung cancer. Sequencing was performed with immunoSEQ multiplex PCR; in TCRdb, only in-frame clones are kept and a portion is missing. The data show approximately 150,000 clones, roughly 90% seen once. The sequenced sample was peripheral blood, obtained before any cancer treatment. The receptors here all came from a female donor aged 60 or older with stage I lung adenocarcinoma. Each CDR3 is given with its conserved first and last residue. Fields, in order: clone size, J gene, D gene, V gene, CDR3 DNA, CDR3 protein. The D gene is left open where the match is weak. Rows may omit the clone size; those that give it use once, few, many or a size class.

>.|TRBJ1-5|.|TRBV6-1
TGTGCCAGCAGTGAACTCGTCCAGGGACTGGGACAGCCCCAGCATTTT
CASSELVQGLGQPQHF
>.|TRBJ2-1|.|TRBV4-1
TGCGCCAGCAGCCAAGGTAGCGGAGTAGTGAATGAGCAGTTCTTC
CASSQGSGVVNEQFF
>.|TRBJ2-7|.|TRBV7-8
TGTGCCAGCAGCTTAGTTGTGGACCGTTCCTACGAGCAGTACTTC
CASSLVVDRSYEQYF
>.|TRBJ2-4|TRBD2|TRBV6-4
TGTGCCAGCAGTGAAGTGGGAGGCGGCGGGGGCATTCAGTACTTC
CASSEVGGGGGIQYF
>.|TRBJ1-1|.|TRBV28
TGTGCCAGCAGTTTACGTCTCGACACTGAAGCTTTCTTT
CASSLRLDTEAFF
>.|TRBJ1-4|.|TRBV9
TGTGCCAGCAGCGCCCGGGACACCTGGAATGAAAAACTGTTTTTT
CASSARDTWNEKLFF
>many|TRBJ2-1|TRBD2|TRBV4-1
TGCGCCAGCAGCCAATCTCCGGGACTAGGGTCCTACAATGAGCAGTTCTTC
CASSQSPGLGSYNEQFF
>.|TRBJ1-1|TRBD1|TRBV30
TGTGCCTGGAGGAGGGGGCGCAACCGTTTATTCGACACTGAAGCTTTCTTT
CAWRRGRNRLFDTEAFF
>once|TRBJ2-7|.|TRBV29-1
TGCAGCGTTGCGGGGGCTGCCTACGAGCAGTACTTC
CSVAGAAYEQYF
>.|TRBJ2-5|TRBD2|TRBV5-1
TGCGCCAGCAGCTTGGGACTAGCGGGAAGCCTTCAAGAGACCCAGTACTTC
CASSLGLAGSLQETQYF
>.|TRBJ2-3|.|TRBV27
TGTGCCAGCAGTTTTGGGGTTAACACAGATACGCAGTATTTT
CASSFGVNTDTQYF
>.|TRBJ2-7|.|TRBV29-1
TGCAGCGTTAAATCGAGCAACGAGCAGTACTTC
CSVKSSNEQYF
>.|TRBJ1-1|.|TRBV15
TGTGCCACCAGCAGAGATCGTGGAGAGATGAACACTGAAGCTTTCTTT
CATSRDRGEMNTEAFF
>.|TRBJ2-5|.|TRBV7-6
TGTGCCAGCGCATGGGGACTGCAAGAGACCCAGTACTTC
CASAWGLQETQYF
>.|TRBJ2-7|.|TRBV18
TGTGCCAGCTCACCAATTCGAGCGAGCACCTACGAGCAGTACTTC
CASSPIRASTYEQYF
>.|TRBJ2-1|.|TRBV6-5
TGTGCCAGCAGTCGCTTGAACAATGAGCAGTTCTTC
CASSRLNNEQFF
>.|TRBJ2-7|TRBD1|TRBV5-4
TGTGCCAGCACCGAGGGACAGGGTAGGAGTGAGCAGTACTTC
CASTEGQGRSEQYF
>.|TRBJ1-2|TRBD1|TRBV6-5
TGTGCCAGCAGGGAACCTGGGACAGCCTATGGCTACACCTTC
CASREPGTAYGYTF
>once|TRBJ1-4|.|TRBV5-1
TGCGCCAGCAGCTTAGGGACGGGGAATGAAAAACTGTTTTTT
CASSLGTGNEKLFF
>.|TRBJ2-7|.|TRBV6-5
TGTGCCAGCGGTAGGTACGAGCAGTACTTC
CASGRYEQYF